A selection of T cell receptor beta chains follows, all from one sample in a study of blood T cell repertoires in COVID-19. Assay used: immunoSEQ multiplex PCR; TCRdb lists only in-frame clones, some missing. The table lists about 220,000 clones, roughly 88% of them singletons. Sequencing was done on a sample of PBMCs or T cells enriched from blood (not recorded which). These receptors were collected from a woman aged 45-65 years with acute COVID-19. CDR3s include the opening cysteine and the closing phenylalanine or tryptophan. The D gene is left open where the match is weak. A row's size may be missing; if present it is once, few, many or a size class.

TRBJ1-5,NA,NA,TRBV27,TGTGCCAGCAGGAGGCGCGGGGGCAATCAGCCCCAGCATTTT,CASRRRGGNQPQHF
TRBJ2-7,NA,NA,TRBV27,TGTGCCAGCAGCCGTGACGGGTACGAGCAGTACTTC,CASSRDGYEQYF
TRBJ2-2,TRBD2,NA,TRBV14,TGTGCCAGCTCGCGGGGGGCCGGGGAGCTGTTTTTT,CASSRGAGELFF
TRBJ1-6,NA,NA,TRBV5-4,TGTGCCAGCAGCTTGGAGGGGGTGATTTCACCCCTCCACTTT,CASSLEGVISPLHF
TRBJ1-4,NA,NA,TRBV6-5,TGTGCCAGCGCAAACATGGACAAGCAATTTTTT,CASANMDKQFF
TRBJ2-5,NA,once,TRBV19,TGTGCCAGTAGTATAGGGTACGGGTCTGGGGGGGAGACCCAGTACTTC,CASSIGYGSGGETQYF
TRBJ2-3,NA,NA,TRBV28,TGTGCCAGCAGTTTCAGCGGTAGCACAGATACGCAGTATTTT,CASSFSGSTDTQYF
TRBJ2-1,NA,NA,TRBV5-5,TGTGCCAGCAGCTTGGTGACTCCCCTCTACAATGAGCAGTTCTTC,CASSLVTPLYNEQFF
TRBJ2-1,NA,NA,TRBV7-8,TGTGCCAGCAGCCGAGGAGGGCGTCAGACGATCTTC,CASSRGGRQTIF
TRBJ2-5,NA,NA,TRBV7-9,TGTGCCAGCAGCTTATGGCAGCAAGAGACCCAGTACTTC,CASSLWQQETQYF
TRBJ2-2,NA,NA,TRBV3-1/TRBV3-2,TGTGCCAGCAGCCAATATGCCGGGGAGCTGTTTTTT,CASSQYAGELFF
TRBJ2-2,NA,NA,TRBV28,TGTGCCAGCTCCCTGCAGTACACCGGGGAGCTGTTTTTT,CASSLQYTGELFF
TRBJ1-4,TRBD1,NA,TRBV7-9,TGTGCCAGCAGCTTAGCGGACAGGGGCGAAAAACTGTTTTTT,CASSLADRGEKLFF
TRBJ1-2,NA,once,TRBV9,TGTGCCAGCAGCCCAGGCGGGTGGGTCGGCTACACCTTC,CASSPGGWVGYTF
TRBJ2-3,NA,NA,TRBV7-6,TGTGCCAGCAGCCGTACGGGATTACCCACAGATACGCAGTATTTT,CASSRTGLPTDTQYF
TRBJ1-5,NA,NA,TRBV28,TGTGCTGCGAGAGAGGGGGTGAGTAGCAATCAGCCCCAGCATTTT,CAAREGVSSNQPQHF
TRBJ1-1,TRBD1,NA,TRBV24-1,TGTGCCACCAGTGAAAACAGGGGTGGGAACACTGAAGCTTTCTTT,CATSENRGGNTEAFF
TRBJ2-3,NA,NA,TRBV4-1,TGCGCCAGCAGCCAAGGTATGGATACGCAGTATTTT,CASSQGMDTQYF
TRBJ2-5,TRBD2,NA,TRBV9,TGTGCCAGCAGCGTTTCGATAGCGGGCAACCCGAACCAAGAGACCCAGTACTTC,CASSVSIAGNPNQETQYF
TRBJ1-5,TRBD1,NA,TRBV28,TGTGCCAGCAGTCCGTCACAGGGGGTTCAGCCCCAGCATTTT,CASSPSQGVQPQHF
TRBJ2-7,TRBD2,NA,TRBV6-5,TGTGCCAGCAGCCATCCTCCTAGCGGGAGGTACGAGCAGTACTTC,CASSHPPSGRYEQYF
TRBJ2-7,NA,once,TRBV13,TGTGCCAGCAGCCCCGATTCGGGCAGGGCCCCCTACGAGCAGTACTTC,CASSPDSGRAPYEQYF
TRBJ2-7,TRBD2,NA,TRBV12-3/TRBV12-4,TGTGCCAGCAGGACTAGCGGCTCCTACGAGCAGTACTTC,CASRTSGSYEQYF
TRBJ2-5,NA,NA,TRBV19,TGTGCCAGTAGTACTCTAGCCAGAGAGACCCAGTACTTC,CASSTLARETQYF
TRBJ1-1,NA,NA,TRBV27,TGTGCCAGCAGTACAGGGAACACTGAAGCTTTCTTT,CASSTGNTEAFF
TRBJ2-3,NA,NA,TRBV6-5,TGTGCCAGCAGTTACGGGCGGGGAGATACGCAGTATTTT,CASSYGRGDTQYF
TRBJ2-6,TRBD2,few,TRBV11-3,TGTGCCAGCAGCTCCGGGGGGACTGGGGCCAACGTCCTGACTTTC,CASSSGGTGANVLTF